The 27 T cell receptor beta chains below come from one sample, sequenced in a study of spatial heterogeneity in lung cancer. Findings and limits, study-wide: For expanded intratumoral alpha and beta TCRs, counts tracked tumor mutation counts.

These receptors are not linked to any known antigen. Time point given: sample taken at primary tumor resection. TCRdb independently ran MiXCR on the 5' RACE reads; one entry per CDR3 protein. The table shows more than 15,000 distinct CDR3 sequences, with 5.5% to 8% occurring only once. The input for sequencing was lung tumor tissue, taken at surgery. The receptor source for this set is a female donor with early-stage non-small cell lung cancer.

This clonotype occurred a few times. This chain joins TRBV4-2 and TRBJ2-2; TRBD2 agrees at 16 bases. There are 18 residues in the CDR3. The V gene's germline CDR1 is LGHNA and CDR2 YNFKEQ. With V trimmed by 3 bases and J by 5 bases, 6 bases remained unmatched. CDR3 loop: CASSQGLAGGPRTGELFF. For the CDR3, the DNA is TGTGCCAGCAGCCAGGGACTAGCGGGAGGGCCGAGGACCGGGGAGCTGTTTTTT.

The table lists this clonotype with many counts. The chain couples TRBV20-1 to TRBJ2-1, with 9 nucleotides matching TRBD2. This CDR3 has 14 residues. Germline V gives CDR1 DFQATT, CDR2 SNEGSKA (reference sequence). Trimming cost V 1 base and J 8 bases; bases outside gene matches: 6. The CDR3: CSARVPREGDEQFF. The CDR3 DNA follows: TGCAGTGCTAGAGTTCCGCGGGAGGGCGATGAGCAGTTCTTC.

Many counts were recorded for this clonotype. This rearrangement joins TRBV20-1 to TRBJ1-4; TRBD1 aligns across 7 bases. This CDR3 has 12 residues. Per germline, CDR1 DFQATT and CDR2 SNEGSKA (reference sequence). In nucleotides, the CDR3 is TGCAGCCTCCTGGGGGACAGCGAAAAACTGTTTTTT. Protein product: CSLLGDSEKLFF.

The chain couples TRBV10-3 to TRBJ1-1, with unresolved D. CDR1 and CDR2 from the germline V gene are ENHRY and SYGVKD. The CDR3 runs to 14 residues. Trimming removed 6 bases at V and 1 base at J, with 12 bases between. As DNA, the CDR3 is TGTGCCATCAGATCGGGAGAAACGAACACTGAAGCTTTCTTT. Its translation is CAIRSGETNTEAFF.

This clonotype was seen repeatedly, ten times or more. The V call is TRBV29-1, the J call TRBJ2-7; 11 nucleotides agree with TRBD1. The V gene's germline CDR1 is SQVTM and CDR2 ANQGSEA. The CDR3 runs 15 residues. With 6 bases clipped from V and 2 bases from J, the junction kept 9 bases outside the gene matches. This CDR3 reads CSVAPGGQGAYEQYF. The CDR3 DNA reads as TGCAGCGTCGCACCTGGGGGACAGGGGGCCTACGAGCAGTACTTC.

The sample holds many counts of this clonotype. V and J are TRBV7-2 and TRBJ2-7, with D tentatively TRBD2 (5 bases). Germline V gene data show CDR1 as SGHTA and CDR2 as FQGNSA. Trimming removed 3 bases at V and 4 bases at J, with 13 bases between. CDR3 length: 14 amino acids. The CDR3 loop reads CASSFGESWYEQYF. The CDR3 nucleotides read TGTGCCAGCAGCTTCGGGGAAAGCTGGTACGAGCAGTACTTC.

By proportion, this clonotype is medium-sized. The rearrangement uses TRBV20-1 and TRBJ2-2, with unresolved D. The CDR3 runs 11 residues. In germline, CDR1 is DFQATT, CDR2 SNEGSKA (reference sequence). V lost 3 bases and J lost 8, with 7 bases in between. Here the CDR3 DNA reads TGCAGTGCTAGTCGGGTTGGGGAGCTGTTTTTT. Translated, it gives CSASRVGELFF.

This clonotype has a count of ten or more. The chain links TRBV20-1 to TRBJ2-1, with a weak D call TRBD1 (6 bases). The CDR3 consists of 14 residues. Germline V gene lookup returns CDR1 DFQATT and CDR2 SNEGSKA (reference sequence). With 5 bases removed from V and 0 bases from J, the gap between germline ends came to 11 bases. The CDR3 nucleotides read TGCAGTGCTCAGGGGCTCAGCTCCTACAATGAGCAGTTCTTC. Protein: CSAQGLSSYNEQFF.

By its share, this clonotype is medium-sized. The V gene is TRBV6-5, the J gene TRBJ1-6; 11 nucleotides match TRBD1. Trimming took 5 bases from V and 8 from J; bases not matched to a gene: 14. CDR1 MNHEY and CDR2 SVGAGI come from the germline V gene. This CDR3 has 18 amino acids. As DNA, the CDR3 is TGTGCCAGCAGTCCACGGGACAGGGGGTGGCAGGCCTATTCACCCCTCCACTTT. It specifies CASSPRDRGWQAYSPLHF.

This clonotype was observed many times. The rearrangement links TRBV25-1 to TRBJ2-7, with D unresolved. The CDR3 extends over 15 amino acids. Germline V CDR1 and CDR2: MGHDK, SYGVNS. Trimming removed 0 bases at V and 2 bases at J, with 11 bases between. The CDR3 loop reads CASSEYRSAPYEQYF. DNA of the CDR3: TGTGCCAGCAGTGAATATCGGAGCGCGCCCTACGAGCAGTACTTC.

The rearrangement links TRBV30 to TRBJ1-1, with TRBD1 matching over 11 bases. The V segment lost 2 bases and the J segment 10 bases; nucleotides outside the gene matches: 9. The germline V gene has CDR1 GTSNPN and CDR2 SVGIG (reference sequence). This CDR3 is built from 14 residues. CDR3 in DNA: TGTGCCTGGAGTCCGGGACAGGGGGTCCGTGGAGCTTTCTTT. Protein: CAWSPGQGVRGAFF.

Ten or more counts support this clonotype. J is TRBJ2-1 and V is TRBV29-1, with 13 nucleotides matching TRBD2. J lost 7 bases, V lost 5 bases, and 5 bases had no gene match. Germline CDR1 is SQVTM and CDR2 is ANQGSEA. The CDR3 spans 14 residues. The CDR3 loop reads CSVRGLAGVNEQFF. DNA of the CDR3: TGCAGCGTTCGCGGACTAGCGGGAGTGAATGAGCAGTTCTTC.

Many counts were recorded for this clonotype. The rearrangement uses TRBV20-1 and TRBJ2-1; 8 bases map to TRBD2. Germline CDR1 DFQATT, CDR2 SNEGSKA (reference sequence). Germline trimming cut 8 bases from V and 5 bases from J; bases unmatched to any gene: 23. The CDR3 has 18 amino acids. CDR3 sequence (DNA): TGCAGTCCAAAGGGCTCAGCGGGAGAATCAAATAAGAACAATGAGCAGTTCTTC. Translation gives CSPKGSAGESNKNNEQFF.

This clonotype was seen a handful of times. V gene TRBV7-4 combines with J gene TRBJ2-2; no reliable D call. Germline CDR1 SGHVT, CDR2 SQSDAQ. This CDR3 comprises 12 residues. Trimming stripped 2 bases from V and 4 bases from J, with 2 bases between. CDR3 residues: CASSLTTGELFF. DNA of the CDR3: TGTGCCAGCAGCTTAACCACCGGGGAGCTGTTTTTT.

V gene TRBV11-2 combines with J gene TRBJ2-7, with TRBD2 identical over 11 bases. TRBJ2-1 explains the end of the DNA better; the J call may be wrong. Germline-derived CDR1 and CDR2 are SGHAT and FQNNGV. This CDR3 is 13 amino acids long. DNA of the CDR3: TGTGCCAGCAGGCTGACTAGCGGGACGGAGCAGTTCTTC. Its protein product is CASRLTSGTEQFF.

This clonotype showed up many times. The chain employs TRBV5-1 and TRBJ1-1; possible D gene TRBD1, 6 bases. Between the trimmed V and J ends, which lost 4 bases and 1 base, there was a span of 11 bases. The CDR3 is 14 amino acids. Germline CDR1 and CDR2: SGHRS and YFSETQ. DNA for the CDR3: TGCGCCAGCAGCAGGAAGGGACAGAACACTGAAGCTTTCTTT. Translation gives CASSRKGQNTEAFF.

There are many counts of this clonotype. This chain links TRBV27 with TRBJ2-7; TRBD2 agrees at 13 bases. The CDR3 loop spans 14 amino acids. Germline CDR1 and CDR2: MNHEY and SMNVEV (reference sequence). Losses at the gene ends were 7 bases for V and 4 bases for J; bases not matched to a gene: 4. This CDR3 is CASTRLAGGYEQYF. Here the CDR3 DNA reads TGTGCCAGCACCCGACTAGCGGGAGGATACGAGCAGTACTTC.

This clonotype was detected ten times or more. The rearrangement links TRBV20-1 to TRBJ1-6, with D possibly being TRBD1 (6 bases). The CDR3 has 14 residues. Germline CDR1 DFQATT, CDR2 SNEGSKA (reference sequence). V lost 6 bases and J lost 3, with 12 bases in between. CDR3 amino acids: CSARTAFYNSPLHF. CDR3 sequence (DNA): TGCAGTGCAAGGACAGCCTTCTATAATTCACCCCTCCACTTT.

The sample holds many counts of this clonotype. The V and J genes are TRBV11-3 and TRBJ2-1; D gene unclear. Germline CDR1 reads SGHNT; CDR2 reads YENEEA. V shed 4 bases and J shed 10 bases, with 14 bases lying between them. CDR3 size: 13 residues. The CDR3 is CASSSAPAGEQFF. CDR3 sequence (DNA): TGTGCCAGCAGCTCCGCCCCAGCCGGGGAGCAGTTCTTC.

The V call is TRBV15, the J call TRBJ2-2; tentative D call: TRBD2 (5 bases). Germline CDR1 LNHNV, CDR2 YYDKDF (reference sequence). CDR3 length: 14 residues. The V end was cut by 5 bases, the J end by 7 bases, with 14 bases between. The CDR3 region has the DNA TGTGCCACCAGCGTACGGGGTTCGGGCGGGGAGCTGTTTTTT. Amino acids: CATSVRGSGGELFF.

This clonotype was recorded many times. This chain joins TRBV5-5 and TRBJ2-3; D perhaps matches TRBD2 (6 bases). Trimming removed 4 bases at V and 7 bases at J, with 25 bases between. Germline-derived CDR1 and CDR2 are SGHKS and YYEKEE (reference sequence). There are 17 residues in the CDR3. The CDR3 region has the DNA TGTGCCAGCAGCGATAGATGGTGGGACGGGGGTGTTTATACGCAGTATTTT. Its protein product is CASSDRWWDGGVYTQYF.

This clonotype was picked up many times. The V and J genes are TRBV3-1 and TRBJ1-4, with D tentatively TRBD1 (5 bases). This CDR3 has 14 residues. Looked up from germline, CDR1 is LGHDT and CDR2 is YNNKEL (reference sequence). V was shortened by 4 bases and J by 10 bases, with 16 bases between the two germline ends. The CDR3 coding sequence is TGTGCCAGCAGCCCCCGGACGACGGGACGAAAACTGTTTTTT. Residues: CASSPRTTGRKLFF.

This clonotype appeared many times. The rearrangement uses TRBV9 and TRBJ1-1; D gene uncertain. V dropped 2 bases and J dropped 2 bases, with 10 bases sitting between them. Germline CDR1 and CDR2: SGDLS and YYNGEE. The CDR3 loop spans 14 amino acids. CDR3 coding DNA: TGTGCCAGCAGCGTTCTAACAGCAAACACTGAAGCTTTCTTT. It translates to CASSVLTANTEAFF. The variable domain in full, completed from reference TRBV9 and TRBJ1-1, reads DSGVTQTPKHLITATGQRVTLRCSPRSGDLSVYWYQQSLDQGLQFLIQYYNGEERAKGNILERFSAQQFPDLHSELNLSSLELGDSALYFCASSVLTANTEAFFGQGTRLTVV.

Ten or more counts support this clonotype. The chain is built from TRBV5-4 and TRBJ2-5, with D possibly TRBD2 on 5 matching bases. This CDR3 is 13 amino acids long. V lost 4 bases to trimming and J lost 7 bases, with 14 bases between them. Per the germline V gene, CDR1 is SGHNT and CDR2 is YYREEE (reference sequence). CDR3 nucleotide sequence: TGTGCCAGCAGCGTGGACTTGGAAGGGACCCAGTACTTC. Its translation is CASSVDLEGTQYF. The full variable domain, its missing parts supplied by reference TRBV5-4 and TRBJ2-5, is ETGVTQSPTHLIKTRGQQVTLRCSSQSGHNTVSWYQQALGQGPQFIFQYYREEENGRGNFPPRFSGLQFPNYSSELNVNALELDDSALYLCASSVDLEGTQYFGPGTRLLVL.

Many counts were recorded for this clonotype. CDR3 sequence: CASSLGAYNEQFF. The CDR3 DNA reads as TGTGCCAGCAGCTTAGGTGCATACAATGAGCAGTTCTTC. The chain uses TRBV7-3 and TRBJ2-1; D uncertain. Trimming took 2 bases from V and 4 from J, leaving 6 bases between them. Germline CDR1 reads SGHTA; CDR2 reads FQGTGA. The CDR3 consists of 13 residues.

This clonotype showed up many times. In DNA, the CDR3 is TGCAGCGTTGAAGGAAGGACAGGGAGAGTCTACGAGCAGTACTTC. Protein sequence: CSVEGRTGRVYEQYF. V is TRBV29-1 and J is TRBJ2-7; TRBD1 matches 8 bases. V lost 1 base, J lost 3 bases, and 8 bases stayed unmatched. Germline values: CDR1 SQVTM, CDR2 ANQGSEA. The CDR3 length is 15 residues.

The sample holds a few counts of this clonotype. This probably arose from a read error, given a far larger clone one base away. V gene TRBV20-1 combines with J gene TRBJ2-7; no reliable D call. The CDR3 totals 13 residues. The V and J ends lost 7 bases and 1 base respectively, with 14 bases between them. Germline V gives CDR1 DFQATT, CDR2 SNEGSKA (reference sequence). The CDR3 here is CSVGGGRSYEQYF. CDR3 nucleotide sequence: TGCAGTGTAGGCGGCGGCAGGTCCTACGAGCAGTACTTC.